Shown below are 16 T cell receptor beta chains from a single sample sequenced in a study of beta chain features in type 1 diabetes. These receptors' antigens are unknown. Since all of the isolated RNA was reverse transcribed, expressed TCRB transcripts were what got sequenced. Generated by immunoSEQ multiplex PCR, the TCRdb table keeps only in-frame clones and is missing some. The repertoire holds some 660,000 clones, with around 15% as singletons. Study-level points and caveats: Significant though moderate, a shortening of TCRB CDR3s appeared in all four CD4+ subsets of Type 1 diabetes patients.

Specimen: naive CD4+ T cells from blood. The receptors derive from a man between 18 and 35 years old with type 1 diabetes.

This clone was observed a handful of times. This sequence joins TRBV28 and TRBJ2-5; perhaps TRBD2 as D (6 bases). Germline assignment: CDR1 MDHEN and CDR2 SYDVKM. CDR3 length: 14 amino acids. The V end lost 4 bases, the J end lost 8 bases, and 17 bases lay between the germline ends. The CDR3 DNA sequence: TGTGCCAGCAGTTCCCGGGGGACCCTGGGTACCCAGTACTTC. As protein: CASSSRGTLGTQYF.

The chain is built from TRBV15 and TRBJ1-2, with a weak D call TRBD1 (5 bases). Germline assignment: CDR1 LNHNV and CDR2 YYDKDF (reference sequence). CDR3 length: 14 amino acids. V was cut by 2 bases and J by 9 bases, with 16 bases left in between. The CDR3 is CATSRLDSFRSYTF. In DNA form, the CDR3 reads TGTGCCACCAGCAGACTTGACAGTTTCCGGAGCTACACCTTC.

The V gene is TRBV15, the J gene TRBJ1-5, with a possible D match to TRBD1 (5 bases). The CDR3 covers 16 residues. With 0 bases removed from V and 4 bases from J, the gap between germline ends came to 13 bases. The germline CDR1 and CDR2 sequences are LNHNV and YYDKDF (reference sequence). The CDR3 here is CATSRDQTGENQPQHF. The CDR3 region has the DNA TGTGCCACCAGCAGAGACCAAACGGGGGAAAATCAGCCCCAGCATTTT.

This clone was detected a few times. The chain is built from TRBV7-9 and TRBJ1-1; weak D call: TRBD1 (5 bases). The germline V gene encodes CDR1 SEHNR and CDR2 FQNEAQ (reference sequence). With 5 bases removed from V and 2 bases from J, the gap between germline ends came to 12 bases. There are 14 residues in the CDR3. The CDR3 sequence is CASSRAGGNTEAFF. DNA of the CDR3: TGTGCCAGCAGCCGAGCGGGGGGTAACACTGAAGCTTTCTTT.

This clone was seen a few times. The chain employs TRBV7-2 and TRBJ1-4; TRBD1 matches 9 bases. The V segment lost 5 bases and the J segment 3 bases; nucleotides outside the gene matches: 10. Germline-derived CDR1 and CDR2 are SGHTA and FQGNSA. This CDR3 is built from 17 residues. CDR3 DNA sequence: TGTGCCAGCAGCCGAAGGACACAGGGGGCTGCTAATGAAAAACTGTTTTTT. This codes for CASSRRTQGAANEKLFF.

This clone was seen a handful of times. The chain recombines TRBV30 with TRBJ1-2, with D unclear. V was shortened by 4 bases and J by 4 bases, with 7 bases between the two germline ends. There are 11 residues in the CDR3. Germline CDR1 GTSNPN, CDR2 SVGIG (reference sequence). The DNA for the CDR3 is TGTGCCTGGAAGTACAGCTATGGCTACACCTTC. It is translated as CAWKYSYGYTF.

V usage is TRBV6-5 and J usage is TRBJ1-5; D not certain. V was shortened by 7 bases and J by 7 bases, with 14 bases between the two germline ends. Per the germline V gene, CDR1 is MNHEY and CDR2 is SVGAGI. CDR3 length equals 13 residues. CDR3 sequence (DNA): TGTGCCAGCATTATGCAGGACTCACAGCCCCAGCATTTT. This codes for CASIMQDSQPQHF.

This clone turned up a few times. This rearrangement joins TRBV21-1 to TRBJ2-5; the table's D call, TRBD2, was not checked against the DNA. The J call could be wrong; TRBJ2-7 is a better fit for the DNA end. TRBV21-1 represents a pseudogene. This CDR3 has 15 residues. The CDR3 DNA reads as TGTGCCAGCAGCAAGAAAATAAACAGGGACTACGAGCAGTACTTC. It codes for CASSKKINRDYEQYF.

The sample holds a few counts of this clone. This sequence joins TRBV2 and TRBJ1-2; TRBD1 matches at 8 bases. Germline CDR1 reads SNHLY; CDR2 reads FYNNEI. CDR3 length: 15 amino acids. After removal of 2 bases from V and 5 bases from J, the junction contained 7 bases not matched to a gene. CDR3 bases: TGTGCCAGCAGTGAAACGCGACAGGGGAATTATGGCTACACCTTC. This codes for CASSETRQGNYGYTF.

This clone has only a few counts. The CDR3 DNA sequence: TGTGCCTGGAGTGGGCGTCAGGGGATAGGTCGGACTGAAGCTTTCTTT. Its translation is CAWSGRQGIGRTEAFF. V gene TRBV30 combines with J gene TRBJ1-1, with D tentatively TRBD1 (6 bases). Germline V gene lookup returns CDR1 GTSNPN and CDR2 SVGIG (reference sequence). V was pared by 1 base and J by 5 bases, with 20 bases between. This CDR3 comprises 16 residues.

The J gene is TRBJ2-7, the V gene TRBV4-3; D perhaps matches TRBD1 (5 bases). In germline, CDR1 is LGHNA, CDR2 YSLEER. Trimming removed 0 bases at V and 2 bases at J, with 11 bases between. The CDR3 is made up of 15 amino acids. The CDR3 DNA reads TGCGCCAGCAGCCAAGATCGGGTAGGGGCCTACGAGCAGTACTTC. It translates to CASSQDRVGAYEQYF.

This clone occurred a few times. This sequence joins TRBV28 and TRBJ2-1, with TRBD1 matching over 7 bases. The germline CDR1 and CDR2 sequences are MDHEN and SYDVKM. The CDR3 contains 13 residues. Unmatched junction bases numbered 0, after V lost 6 bases and J lost 1 base. CDR3 sequence (DNA): TGTGCCAGCAGGACAGGGTCCTACAATGAGCAGTTCTTC. Amino acid sequence: CASRTGSYNEQFF. Supplemented by reference TRBV28 and TRBJ2-1, the full variable domain reads DVKVTQSSRYLVKRTGEKVFLECVQDMDHENMFWYRQDPGLGLRLIYFSYDVKMKEKGDIPEGYSVSREKKERFSLILESASTNQTSMYLCASRTGSYNEQFFGPGTRLTVL.

This clone was seen more than once but under ten times. This chain joins TRBV5-6 and TRBJ2-3; D gene uncertain. Germline lookup yields CDR1 SGHDT and CDR2 YYEEEE. The V gene lost 2 bases and the J gene lost 8 bases, with 12 bases spanning the gap. The CDR3 extends over 13 amino acids. Here the CDR3 reads CASSFRLGGTQYF. CDR3 in DNA: TGTGCCAGCAGCTTCCGTCTAGGTGGTACGCAGTATTTT.

This rearrangement joins TRBV14 to TRBJ1-2; D may be TRBD1 (5 bases). Germline V gene data show CDR1 as SGHDN and CDR2 as FVKESK. This CDR3 has 15 residues. The germline V and J ends were trimmed by 1 base and 2 bases, with 11 bases remaining between them. The CDR3: CASSQVEGTNYGYTF. In DNA form, the CDR3 reads TGTGCCAGCAGCCAAGTGGAGGGGACCAACTATGGCTACACCTTC.

V usage is TRBV7-2 and J usage is TRBJ2-3, with 8 bases lining up with TRBD2. Germline CDR1 SGHTA, CDR2 FQGNSA. J lost 3 bases, V lost 5 bases, and 7 bases had no gene match. The CDR3 consists of 15 residues. The CDR3 reads CASSLGGGFTDTQYF. The CDR3, as DNA: TGTGCCAGCAGCCTGGGCGGGGGGTTTACAGATACGCAGTATTTT.

The DNA of the CDR3 is TGCGCCAGCAGCCGGGACAGGGGACAAGAGACCCAGTACTTC. Amino acids: CASSRDRGQETQYF. The V and J genes are TRBV4-1 and TRBJ2-5, with 10 bases fitting TRBD1. CDR1 and CDR2 (germline): MGHRA, YSYEKL. V lost 4 bases to trimming and J lost 2 bases; unmatched junction nucleotides: 1. The CDR3 runs to 14 residues.